The table lists the clone carrying this T cell receptor (beta chain) with a few counts. This entry is derived from a study of blood T cell repertoires in COVID-19. Study-wide background: COVID-19 samples from acute and convalescent phases originated in the United States, Italy and Spain. The analysed material was cDNA or gDNA that came from T cells, B-cell-depleted T cells, or PBMCs.

This CDR3 comprises 14 residues. After removal of 6 bases from V and 3 bases from J, the junction contained 7 bases not matched to a gene. The germline gives CDR1 MNHEY, CDR2 SVGAGI. Original processing notes: For nucleated cells, counts were estimated from reference gene primer amplification. Generated by immunoSEQ multiplex PCR, the TCRdb table keeps only in-frame clones and is missing some. That table supplies the V and J calls and clone size; D and trimming were determined from the DNA. The sample contains some 240,000 clones, 70% to 85% of which appear only once. This sequence originates from a woman aged 40 to 49 who had recovered from COVID-19. Sequenced input: peripheral blood. This sequence joins TRBV6-5 and TRBJ2-7; 8 nucleotides line up with TRBD1. The CDR3 bases are TGTGCCAGCAGGGCGGACAGGGCTAACTACGAGCAGTACTTC. Translation gives CASRADRANYEQYF.